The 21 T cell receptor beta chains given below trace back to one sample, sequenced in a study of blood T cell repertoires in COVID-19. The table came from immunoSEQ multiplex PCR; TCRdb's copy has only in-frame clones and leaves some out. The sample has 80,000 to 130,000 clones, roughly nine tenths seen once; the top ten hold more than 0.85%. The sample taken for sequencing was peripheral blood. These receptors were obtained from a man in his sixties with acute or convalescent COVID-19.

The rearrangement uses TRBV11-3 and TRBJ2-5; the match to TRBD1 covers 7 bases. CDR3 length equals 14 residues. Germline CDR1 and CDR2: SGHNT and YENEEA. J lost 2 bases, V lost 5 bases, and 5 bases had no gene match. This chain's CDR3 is CASSPRTGQETQYF. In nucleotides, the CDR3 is TGTGCCAGCAGCCCCCGGACAGGACAAGAGACCCAGTACTTC.

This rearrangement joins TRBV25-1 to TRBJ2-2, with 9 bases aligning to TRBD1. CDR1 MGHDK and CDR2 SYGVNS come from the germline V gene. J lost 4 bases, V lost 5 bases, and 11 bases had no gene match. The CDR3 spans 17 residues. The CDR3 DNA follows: TGTGCCAGCAGTCTTCCCGGGACAGGGTGGATCACCGGGGAGCTGTTTTTT. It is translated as CASSLPGTGWITGELFF.

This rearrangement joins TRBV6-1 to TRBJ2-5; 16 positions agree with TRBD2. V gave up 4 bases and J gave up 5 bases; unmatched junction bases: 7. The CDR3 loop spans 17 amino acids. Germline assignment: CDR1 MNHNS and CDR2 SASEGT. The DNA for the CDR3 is TGTGCCAGCAGTGTTGGGACTAGCGGGAGGGCCAGGGAGACCCAGTACTTC. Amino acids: CASSVGTSGRARETQYF.

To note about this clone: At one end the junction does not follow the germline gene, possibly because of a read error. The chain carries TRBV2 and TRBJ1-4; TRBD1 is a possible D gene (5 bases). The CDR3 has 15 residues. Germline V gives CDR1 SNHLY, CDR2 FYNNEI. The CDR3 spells CASRHDSGGPEKLFF. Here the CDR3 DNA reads TGTGCCAGCAGACACGATTCGGGGGGACCTGAAAAGCTGTTTTTT.

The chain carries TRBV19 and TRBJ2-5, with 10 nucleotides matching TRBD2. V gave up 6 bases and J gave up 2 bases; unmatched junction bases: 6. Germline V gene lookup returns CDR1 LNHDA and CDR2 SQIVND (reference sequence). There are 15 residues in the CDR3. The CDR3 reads CASRRTSGTQETQYF. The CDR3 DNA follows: TGTGCCAGTAGGCGGACTAGCGGAACTCAAGAGACCCAGTACTTC.

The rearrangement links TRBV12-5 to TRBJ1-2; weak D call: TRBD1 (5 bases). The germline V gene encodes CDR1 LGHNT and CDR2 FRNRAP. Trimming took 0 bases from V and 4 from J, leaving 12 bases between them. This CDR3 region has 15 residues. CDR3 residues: CASGLVTQGLYGYTF. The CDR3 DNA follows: TGTGCTAGTGGTTTGGTAACGCAGGGTCTCTATGGCTACACCTTC.

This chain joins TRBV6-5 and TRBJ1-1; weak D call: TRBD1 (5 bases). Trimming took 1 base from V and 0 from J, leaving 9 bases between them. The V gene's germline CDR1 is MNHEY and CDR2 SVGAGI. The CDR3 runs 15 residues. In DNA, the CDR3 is TGTGCCAGCAGTTACTTAGCGGGGCTGAACACTGAAGCTTTCTTT. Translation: CASSYLAGLNTEAFF.

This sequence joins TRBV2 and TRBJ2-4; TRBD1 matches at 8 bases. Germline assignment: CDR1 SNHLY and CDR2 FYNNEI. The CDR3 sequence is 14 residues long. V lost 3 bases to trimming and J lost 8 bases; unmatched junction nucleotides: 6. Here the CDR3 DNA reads TGTGCCAGCAGTGATGGACAGGGTGTGCACATTCAGTACTTC. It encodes CASSDGQGVHIQYF.

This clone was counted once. The CDR3 bases are TGCGCCAGCAGCTTGGACGGAGGCCCCTACGAGCAGTACGTC. As protein: CASSLDGGPYEQYV. The chain couples TRBV5-1 to TRBJ2-7, with D possibly matching TRBD2 (5 bases). Germline lookup yields CDR1 SGHRS and CDR2 YFSETQ. V was pared by 0 bases and J by 2 bases, with 9 bases between. The CDR3 runs 14 residues.

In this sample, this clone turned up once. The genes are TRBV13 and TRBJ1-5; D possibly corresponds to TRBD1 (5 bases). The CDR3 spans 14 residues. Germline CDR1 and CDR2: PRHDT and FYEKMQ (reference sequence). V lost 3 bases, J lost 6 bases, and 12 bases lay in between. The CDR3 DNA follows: TGTGCCAGCAGCTTCGGCAGGGTCGGTCAGCCCCAGCATTTT. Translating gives CASSFGRVGQPQHF.

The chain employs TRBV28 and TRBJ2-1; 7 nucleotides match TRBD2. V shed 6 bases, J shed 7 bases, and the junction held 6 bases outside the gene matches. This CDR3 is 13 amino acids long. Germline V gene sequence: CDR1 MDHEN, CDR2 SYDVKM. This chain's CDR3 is CASRLGGENEQFF. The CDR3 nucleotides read TGTGCCAGCAGATTGGGGGGGGAGAATGAGCAGTTCTTC. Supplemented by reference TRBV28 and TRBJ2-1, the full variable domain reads DVKVTQSSRYLVKRTGEKVFLECVQDMDHENMFWYRQDPGLGLRLIYFSYDVKMKEKGDIPEGYSVSREKKERFSLILESASTNQTSMYLCASRLGGENEQFFGPGTRLTVL.

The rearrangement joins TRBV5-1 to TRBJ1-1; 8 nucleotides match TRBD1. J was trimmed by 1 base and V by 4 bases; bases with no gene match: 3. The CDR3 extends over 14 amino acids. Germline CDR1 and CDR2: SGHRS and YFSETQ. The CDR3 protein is CASSPGQENTEAFF. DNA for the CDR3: TGCGCCAGCAGCCCGGGACAGGAGAACACTGAAGCTTTCTTT. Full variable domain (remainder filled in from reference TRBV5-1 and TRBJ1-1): KAGVTQTPRYLIKTRGQQVTLSCSPISGHRSVSWYQQTPGQGLQFLFEYFSETQRNKGNFPGRFSGRQFSNSRSEMNVSTLELGDSALYLCASSPGQENTEAFFGQGTRLTVV.

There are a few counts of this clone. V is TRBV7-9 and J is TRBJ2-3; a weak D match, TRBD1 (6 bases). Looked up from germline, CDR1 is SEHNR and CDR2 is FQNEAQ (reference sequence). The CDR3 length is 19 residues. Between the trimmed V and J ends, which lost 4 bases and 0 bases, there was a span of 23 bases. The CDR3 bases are TGTGCCAGCAGCTCGGACGTGTGGGGGCGAAGTCCTAGCACAGATACGCAGTATTTT. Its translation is CASSSDVWGRSPSTDTQYF.

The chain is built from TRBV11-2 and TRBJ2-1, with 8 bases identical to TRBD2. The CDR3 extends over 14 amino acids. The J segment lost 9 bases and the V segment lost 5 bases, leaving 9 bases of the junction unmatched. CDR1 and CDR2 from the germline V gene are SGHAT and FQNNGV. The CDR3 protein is CASSHSGNRGEQFF. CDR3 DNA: TGTGCCAGCAGCCATAGCGGGAATCGTGGTGAGCAGTTCTTC.

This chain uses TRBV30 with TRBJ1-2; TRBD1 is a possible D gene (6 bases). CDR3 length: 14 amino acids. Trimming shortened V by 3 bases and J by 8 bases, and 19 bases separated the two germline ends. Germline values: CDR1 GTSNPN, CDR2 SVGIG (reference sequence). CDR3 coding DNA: TGTGCCTGGAGGGGAGGGGACAAAGATTGGGGCTACACCTTC. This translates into CAWRGGDKDWGYTF.

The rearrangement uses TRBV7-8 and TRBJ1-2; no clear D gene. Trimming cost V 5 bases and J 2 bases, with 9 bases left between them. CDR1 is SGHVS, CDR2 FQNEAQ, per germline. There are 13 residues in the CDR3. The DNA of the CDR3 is TGTGCCAGCAGCCGCCTAAACAACTATGGCTACACCTTC. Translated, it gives CASSRLNNYGYTF.

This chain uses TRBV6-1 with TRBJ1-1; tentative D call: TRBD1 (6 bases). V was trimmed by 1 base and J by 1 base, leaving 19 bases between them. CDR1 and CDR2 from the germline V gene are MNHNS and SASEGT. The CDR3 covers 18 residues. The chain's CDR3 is CASSEEKGTLDPNTEAFF. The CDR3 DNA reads TGTGCCAGCAGTGAAGAAAAGGGGACACTCGATCCGAACACTGAAGCTTTCTTT.

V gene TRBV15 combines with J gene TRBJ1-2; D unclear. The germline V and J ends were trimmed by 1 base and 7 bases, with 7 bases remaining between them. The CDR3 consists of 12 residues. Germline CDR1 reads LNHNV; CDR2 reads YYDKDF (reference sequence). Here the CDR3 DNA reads TGTGCCACCAGCAGAGGGTCGGTTGGCTACACCTTC. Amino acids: CATSRGSVGYTF. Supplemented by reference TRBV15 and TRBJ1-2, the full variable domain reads DAMVIQNPRYQVTQFGKPVTLSCSQTLNHNVMYWYQQKSSQAPKLLFHYYDKDFNNEADTPDNFQSRRPNTSFCFLDIRSPGLGDTAMYLCATSRGSVGYTFGSGTRLTVV.

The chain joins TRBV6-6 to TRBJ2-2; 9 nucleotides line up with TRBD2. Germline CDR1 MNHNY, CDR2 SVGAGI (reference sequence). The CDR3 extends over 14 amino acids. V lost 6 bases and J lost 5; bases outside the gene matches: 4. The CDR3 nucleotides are TGTGCCAGCAGACTTAGCGGGAGAACCGGGGAGCTGTTTTTT. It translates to CASRLSGRTGELFF.

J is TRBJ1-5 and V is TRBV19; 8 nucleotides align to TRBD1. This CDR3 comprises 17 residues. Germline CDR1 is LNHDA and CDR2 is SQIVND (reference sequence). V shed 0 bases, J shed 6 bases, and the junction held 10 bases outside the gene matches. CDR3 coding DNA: TGTGCCAGTAGTATAGAAGGACGCAGGGGGCTGGGTCAGCCCCAGCATTTT. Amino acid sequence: CASSIEGRRGLGQPQHF.

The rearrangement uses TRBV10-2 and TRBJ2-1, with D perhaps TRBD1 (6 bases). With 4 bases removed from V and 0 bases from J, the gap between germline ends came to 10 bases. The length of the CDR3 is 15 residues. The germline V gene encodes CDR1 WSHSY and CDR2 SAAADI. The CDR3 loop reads CASSATGSSYNEQFF. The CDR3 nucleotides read TGCGCCAGCAGTGCTACAGGGAGCTCCTACAATGAGCAGTTCTTC.